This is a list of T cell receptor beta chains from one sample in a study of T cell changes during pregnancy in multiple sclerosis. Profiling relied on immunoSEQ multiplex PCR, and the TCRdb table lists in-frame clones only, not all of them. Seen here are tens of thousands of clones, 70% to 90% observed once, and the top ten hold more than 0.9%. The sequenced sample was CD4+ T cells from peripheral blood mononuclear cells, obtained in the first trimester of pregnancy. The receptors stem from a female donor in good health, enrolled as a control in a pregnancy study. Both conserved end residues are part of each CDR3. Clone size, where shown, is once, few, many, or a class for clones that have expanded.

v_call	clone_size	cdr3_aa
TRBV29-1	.	CSVNRTQYF
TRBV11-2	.	CASSPKPGQGRNGYTF
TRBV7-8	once	CASSVAGGGETQYF
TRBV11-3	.	CASSLGGLTADEQFF
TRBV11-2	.	CASSLIYEKYF
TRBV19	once	CASNGGSNSGNTIYF
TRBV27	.	CASSLGTGRGETQYF
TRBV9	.	CASSVATGGISEAFF
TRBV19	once	CASSSPRGGDLQETQYF
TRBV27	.	CASTPKGALYNEQFF
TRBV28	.	CASRGYYETSGNEQYF
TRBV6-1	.	CASSGQLYGYTF
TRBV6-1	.	CASRPPVGETAF
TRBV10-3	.	CAHWTGLAGHNEQFF
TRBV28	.	CASSRGTGFYGYTF
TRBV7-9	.	CASTGSSYEQYF
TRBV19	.	CASSLTHDWSQPQHF
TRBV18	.	CASSPLQGTQETQYF
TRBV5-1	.	CASSSRQGADTQYF
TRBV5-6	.	CASSSRRNYGYTF
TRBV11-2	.	CASSSFGQGHTGELFF
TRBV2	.	CASGGQDSGNTIYF
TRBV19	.	CASSVRGTYGYTF
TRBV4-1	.	CASSQVDMGTTTYNEQFF
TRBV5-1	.	CASREGGKYQETQYF
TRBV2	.	CASSSGALNYGYTF
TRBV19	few	CASSTGRETQYF
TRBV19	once	CASSNPGQGGDSPLHF
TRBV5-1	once	CASSLSGNDNSPLHF
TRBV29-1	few	CSLRQGQTEAFF
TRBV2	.	CASRPGQGPSPLHF
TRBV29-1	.	CSVVPQGAHGYTF
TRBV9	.	CASSVGDKETQYF
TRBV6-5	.	CASSSPTGGYGCTF
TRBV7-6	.	CASSLKEGAVSPLHF
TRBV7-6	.	CASSATGNTEAFF
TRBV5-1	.	CASSLSGVSPLHF
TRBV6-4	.	CASSQNGESTDTQYF
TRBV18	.	CASSPARDSRTDTQYF
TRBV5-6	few	CASSLFSGPLGQGTQYF
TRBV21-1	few	CASSTRTGVDKETQYF
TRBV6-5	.	CASSSPRATGELFF